This entry describes one T cell receptor beta chain. The antigen is undetermined. The method was immunoSEQ multiplex PCR; TCRdb's version includes in-frame clones alone and lacks a portion of them. The sample consists of about 8,400 clones, roughly 91% of them appearing once. The germline V and J ends were trimmed by 5 bases and 7 bases, with 22 bases remaining between them. The germline V gene encodes CDR1 MDHEN and CDR2 SYDVKM. The CDR3 runs 16 residues. The sample is drawn from a study of STAT5B mutations in CD4+ large granular lymphocyte leukemia. Findings of the study overall: CD4-sorted patient repertoires seemed more clonal than healthy CD4+ repertoires. Only five or six CD4-sorted patient samples were compared with healthy controls for clonality. No patients shared main leukemic clonotypes, though around 25% appeared at low frequency elsewhere.

This sequence joins TRBV28 and TRBJ2-3, with D unclear. The source is a woman in her seventies with CD4+ T-cell large granular lymphocyte leukemia. Sequenced sample: PBMCs. The CDR3 is CASSPLRARLQNTQYF. Written as DNA, the CDR3 is TGTGCCAGCAGTCCCCTCCGGGCTAGACTGCAGAATACGCAGTATTTT.